This T cell receptor (beta chain) emerged from a study of blood T cell repertoires in COVID-19. Study-level background: Nucleic acid was either cDNA or gDNA, and it came from T cells, B-cell-depleted T cells, or PBMCs.

This study enrolled people aged roughly 18 to 90 from around 26 US geographic areas. Clinical histories supplied by participants themselves formed the basis of cohort assignment. Exposed study participants had met a COVID-19 case within 2 weeks before entry. Measured with immunoSEQ multiplex PCR; TCRdb has only the in-frame clones, and not every one. The sample shows around 330,000 clones, 75% to 90% of them seen only once. There are 17 residues in the CDR3. The chain is built from TRBV21-1 and TRBJ2-7; TRBD1 reflects the table's D call only, with no check against the DNA. TRBV21-1 is an annotated pseudogene. Sequenced material: PBMCs or T cells enriched from blood (not recorded which). The TCR sequence derives from a woman in her 30s who had been exposed to COVID-19. The CDR3, as DNA: TGTGCCAGCAGCAAATACGATCGACGACAGGGGGTCTACGAGCAGTACTTC. Translating gives CASSKYDRRQGVYEQYF.